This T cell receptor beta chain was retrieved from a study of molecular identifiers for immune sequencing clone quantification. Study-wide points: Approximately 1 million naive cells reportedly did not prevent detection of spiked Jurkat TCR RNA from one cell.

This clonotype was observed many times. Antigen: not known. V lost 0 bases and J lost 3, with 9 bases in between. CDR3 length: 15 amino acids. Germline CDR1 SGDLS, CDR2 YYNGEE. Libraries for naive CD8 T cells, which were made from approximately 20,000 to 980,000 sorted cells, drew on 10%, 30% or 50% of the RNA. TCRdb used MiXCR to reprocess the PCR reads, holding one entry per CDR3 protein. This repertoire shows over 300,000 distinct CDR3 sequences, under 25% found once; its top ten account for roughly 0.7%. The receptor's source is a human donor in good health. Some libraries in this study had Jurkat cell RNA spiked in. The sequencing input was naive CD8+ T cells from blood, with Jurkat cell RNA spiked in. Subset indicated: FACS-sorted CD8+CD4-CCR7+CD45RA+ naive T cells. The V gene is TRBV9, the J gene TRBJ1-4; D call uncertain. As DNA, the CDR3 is TGTGCCAGCAGCGTAGCTGGGAATTCTAATGAAAAACTGTTTTTT. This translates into CASSVAGNSNEKLFF.